These 27 T cell receptor beta chains came from one sample sequenced in a study of Tregs in tolerant kidney transplant recipients. Profiled with immunoSEQ multiplex PCR; TCRdb holds only in-frame clones, not every one. The sample yields about 100,000 clones, 85% to 90% seen once. The specimen was CD4+ T cells from blood, collected before the transplant. The receptors derive from a human donor who received a combined kidney and bone marrow transplant.

The chain joins TRBV12-5 to TRBJ2-3; 8 nucleotides agree with TRBD2. J was trimmed by 3 bases and V by 7 bases; bases with no gene match: 12. This CDR3 is 16 amino acids long. Looked up from germline, CDR1 is LGHNT and CDR2 is FRNRAP. CDR3 DNA: TGTGCTAGTGCCCAAGGTGCGGGGGGCGGGACAGATACGCAGTATTTT. Its translation: CASAQGAGGGTDTQYF.

The chain is built from TRBV5-1 and TRBJ2-3; 8 bases agree with TRBD2. The V gene's germline CDR1 is SGHRS and CDR2 YFSETQ. After removal of 2 bases from V and 0 bases from J, the junction contained 5 bases not matched to a gene. The CDR3 spans 16 residues. The CDR3 here is CASSFSGGTSTDTQYF. The DNA of the CDR3 is TGCGCCAGCAGCTTCAGCGGGGGTACTAGCACAGATACGCAGTATTTT.

The chain has TRBV29-1 and TRBJ1-1; the D is unclear. CDR3 length: 11 residues. CDR1 and CDR2 (germline): SQVTM, ANQGSEA. The V end was cut by 6 bases, the J end by 3 bases, with 8 bases between. The CDR3 nucleotides are TGCAGCGTCGTAGAATACACTGAAGCTTTCTTT. Translating gives CSVVEYTEAFF.

This clone was found once. The rearrangement links TRBV2 to TRBJ1-5; the D gene is possibly TRBD1 (6 bases). CDR1 is SNHLY, CDR2 FYNNEI, per germline. Trimming pared 6 bases from V and 1 base from J, leaving 19 bases between. CDR3 length: 17 residues. CDR3 DNA: TGTGCCAGCAGCCAACTGGGACACCCCATAAGCAATCAGCCCCAGCATTTT. Translated: CASSQLGHPISNQPQHF.

The genes are TRBV2 and TRBJ2-3; tentatively, D is TRBD1 (6 bases). Trimming stripped 7 bases from V and 4 bases from J, with 15 bases between. This CDR3 has 14 residues. Germline assignment: CDR1 SNHLY and CDR2 FYNNEI. CDR3 nucleotide sequence: TGTGCCAGCAACCAGGACAGAACGGCAGATACGCAGTATTTT. This sequence encodes CASNQDRTADTQYF.

The chain carries TRBV6-1 and TRBJ1-4, with D perhaps matching TRBD1 (6 bases). The CDR3 has 13 residues. Germline values: CDR1 MNHNS, CDR2 SASEGT. Trimming pared 7 bases from V and 6 bases from J, leaving 12 bases between. In nucleotides, the CDR3 is TGTGCCAGCAAAGACAGGATAGATGAAAAACTGTTTTTT. It specifies CASKDRIDEKLFF.

V gene TRBV18 combines with J gene TRBJ1-5, with unresolved D. The CDR3 loop spans 12 amino acids. Trimming cost V 6 bases and J 7 bases, with 10 bases left between them. Germline V CDR1 and CDR2: KGHSH, LQKENI. In DNA, the CDR3 is TGTGCCAGCTCGGGGAGGGCCCAGCCCCAGCATTTT. Its protein product is CASSGRAQPQHF.

This clone was recorded only once. V gene TRBV5-4 combines with J gene TRBJ1-1; maybe TRBD1 (6 bases). Germline values: CDR1 SGHNT, CDR2 YYREEE (reference sequence). CDR3 length: 14 amino acids. V lost 4 bases to trimming and J lost 4 bases, with 14 bases between them. CDR3 in amino acids: CASSPTGRATEAFF. DNA of the CDR3: TGTGCCAGCAGCCCTACAGGGAGGGCCACTGAAGCTTTCTTT.

The genes are TRBV10-1 and TRBJ2-3, with 9 bases aligning to TRBD2. The germline V gene encodes CDR1 WNHNN and CDR2 SYGVQD (reference sequence). The ends lost 6 bases at V and 6 bases at J; junction bases unmatched: 7. CDR3 length: 14 residues. The CDR3 DNA sequence: TGCGCCAGCAGCGCTAGCGGGACTGGTGATACGCAGTATTTT. It codes for CASSASGTGDTQYF.

The chain employs TRBV14 and TRBJ2-5, with TRBD2 as a possible D gene (6 bases). Germline V gives CDR1 SGHDN, CDR2 FVKESK. V lost 4 bases to trimming and J lost 5 bases, with 14 bases between them. This CDR3 has 14 amino acids. CDR3 loop: CASSLGGVLETQYF. CDR3 DNA sequence: TGTGCCAGCAGCCTTGGCGGGGTTCTCGAGACCCAGTACTTC.

The chain has TRBV6-1 and TRBJ2-3; D might be TRBD2 (5 bases). Germline CDR1 is MNHNS and CDR2 is SASEGT. Trimming removed 2 bases from V and 5 bases from J, with 17 bases in between. CDR3 length: 16 residues. DNA of the CDR3: TGTGCCAGCAGTGAACAACCCCACAACGGGGTAGATACGCAGTATTTT. Translation: CASSEQPHNGVDTQYF.

The chain joins TRBV4-1 to TRBJ2-5; D is perhaps TRBD1 (5 bases). V was cut by 3 bases and J by 1 base, with 12 bases left in between. The CDR3 spans 15 residues. The germline V gene encodes CDR1 MGHRA and CDR2 YSYEKL. The chain's CDR3 is CASSQADSFQETQYF. The CDR3 nucleotides are TGCGCCAGCAGCCAGGCTGACAGCTTCCAAGAGACCCAGTACTTC.

The genes are TRBV7-9 and TRBJ1-1; D unresolved. Between the trimmed V and J ends, which lost 5 bases and 4 bases, there was a span of 8 bases. Germline V gene data show CDR1 as SEHNR and CDR2 as FQNEAQ (reference sequence). This CDR3 contains 12 residues. The CDR3, as DNA: TGTGCCAGCAGCCTAAGTCTCACTGAAGCTTTCTTT. This sequence encodes CASSLSLTEAFF.

This chain connects TRBV11-2 to TRBJ2-1; D is ambiguous. The V end was cut by 5 bases, the J end by 0 bases, with 14 bases between. Looked up from germline, CDR1 is SGHAT and CDR2 is FQNNGV. This CDR3 is 16 amino acids long. CDR3 region: CASSPRTRSSYNEQFF. For the CDR3, the DNA is TGTGCCAGCAGCCCGCGAACTCGAAGCTCCTACAATGAGCAGTTCTTC.

This clone showed up just a few times. J is TRBJ1-5 and V is TRBV6-9, with D tentatively TRBD1 (5 bases). Germline assignment: CDR1 MNHGY and CDR2 SVAAGI. The CDR3 spans 14 residues. V lost 4 bases and J lost 3, with 10 bases in between. The CDR3: CASSFEQDNQPQHF. CDR3 nucleotides: TGTGCCAGCAGTTTTGAACAGGACAATCAGCCCCAGCATTTT.

This rearrangement joins TRBV7-2 to TRBJ2-5; 11 nucleotides line up with TRBD2. Germline loops: CDR1 SGHTA, CDR2 FQGNSA. There are 16 residues in the CDR3. V was pared by 1 base and J by 4 bases, with 5 bases of the junction left unmatched. Written as DNA, the CDR3 is TGTGCCAGCAGCTTAGTGGTCCTAGCGGGAGGAGAGACCCAGTACTTC. Translation gives CASSLVVLAGGETQYF.

V usage is TRBV9 and J usage is TRBJ2-1; TRBD2 matches 8 bases. This CDR3 is built from 20 residues. CDR1 is SGDLS and CDR2 is YYNGEE in the germline V gene. Trimming took 4 bases from V and 5 from J; bases not matched to a gene: 23. DNA of the CDR3: TGTGCCAGCAGCCCCCCCAGTAGCGGGAAATATGATTCACCGAACAATGAGCAGTTCTTC. It yields the protein CASSPPSSGKYDSPNNEQFF.

As DNA, the CDR3 is TGTGCCAGCAGTTGGGGACACGCTTACTCCTACGAGCAGTACTTC. As protein: CASSWGHAYSYEQYF. This chain links TRBV27 with TRBJ2-7; D is perhaps TRBD1 (6 bases). The CDR3 sequence is 15 residues long. V lost 4 bases to trimming and J lost 0 bases, with 13 bases between them. Per the germline V gene, CDR1 is MNHEY and CDR2 is SMNVEV (reference sequence).

Details on this clone: At one boundary the junction diverges from the germline segment, which might be a read error. The chain carries TRBV7-4 and TRBJ2-5; 8 nucleotides agree with TRBD2. Looked up from germline, CDR1 is SGHVT and CDR2 is SQSDAQ. The CDR3 has 12 residues. The CDR3 is CASSLARREEHF. CDR3 sequence (DNA): TGTGCCAGCAGCTTAGCACGGCGGGAGGAACACTTC.

The rearrangement joins TRBV27 to TRBJ1-5, with 8 bases identical to TRBD1. Unmatched junction bases numbered 6, after V lost 5 bases and J lost 3 bases. Germline CDR1 is MNHEY and CDR2 is SMNVEV (reference sequence). The CDR3 consists of 15 residues. The CDR3 protein is CASSPRQGYNQPQHF. The CDR3 DNA follows: TGTGCCAGCAGTCCACGACAGGGGTACAATCAGCCCCAGCATTTT.

The chain joins TRBV18 to TRBJ2-2, with a weak D call TRBD1 (6 bases). Per germline, CDR1 KGHSH and CDR2 LQKENI. The CDR3 covers 16 residues. V was clipped by 0 bases and J by 7 bases, with 15 bases between them. Here the CDR3 reads CASSPPSSGVGGELFF. In DNA, the CDR3 is TGTGCCAGCTCACCACCGAGTTCAGGGGTCGGCGGGGAGCTGTTTTTT. Using reference TRBV18 and TRBJ2-2 for the parts outside the CDR3, the full variable domain is NAGVMQNPRHLVRRRGQEARLRCSPMKGHSHVYWYRQLPEEGLKFMVYLQKENIIDESGMPKERFSAEFPKEGPSILRIQQVVRGDSAAYFCASSPPSSGVGGELFFGEGSRLTVL.

The rearrangement uses TRBV5-6 and TRBJ2-5; the D gene is possibly TRBD2 (5 bases). Germline CDR1 SGHDT, CDR2 YYEEEE. The germline V and J ends were trimmed by 0 bases and 1 base, with 10 bases remaining between them. CDR3 length equals 15 residues. CDR3 amino acids: CASSLGGGRQETQYF. The CDR3 DNA reads TGTGCCAGCAGCTTGGGTGGCGGGCGCCAAGAGACCCAGTACTTC. The entire variable domain, with the rest obtained from reference TRBV5-6 and TRBJ2-5, is as follows: DAGVTQSPTHLIKTRGQQVTLRCSPKSGHDTVSWYQQALGQGPQFIFQYYEEEERQRGNFPDRFSGHQFPNYSSELNVNALLLGDSALYLCASSLGGGRQETQYFGPGTRLLVL.

This clone appeared a single time. The chain combines TRBV5-1 with TRBJ2-5; 7 bases line up with TRBD1. Looked up from germline, CDR1 is SGHRS and CDR2 is YFSETQ. The CDR3 covers 16 residues. The V segment lost 0 bases and the J segment 3 bases; nucleotides outside the gene matches: 8. CDR3 loop: CASSLGPTGAEETQYF. The CDR3 DNA reads as TGCGCCAGCAGCTTGGGGCCAACAGGGGCCGAAGAGACCCAGTACTTC.

The chain carries TRBV29-1 and TRBJ1-1, with 7 bases that match TRBD1. Germline V gene lookup returns CDR1 SQVTM and CDR2 ANQGSEA. V shed 5 bases and J 1 base; nucleotides not matched to a gene: 4. There are 13 residues in the CDR3. In DNA form, the CDR3 reads TGCAGCGTTATCCGGGACAGGAACACTGAAGCTTTCTTT. Encoded protein: CSVIRDRNTEAFF.

CDR3 protein: CASSLVHRGITGNEQFF. CDR3 DNA: TGTGCCAGCAGCTTGGTGCACAGGGGGATTACTGGGAATGAGCAGTTCTTC. The rearrangement links TRBV5-8 to TRBJ2-1; 8 bases match TRBD1. Germline CDR1 reads SGHTS; CDR2 reads YDEGEE. This CDR3 is built from 17 residues. Unmatched junction bases numbered 12, after V lost 0 bases and J lost 7 bases.

Here the CDR3 DNA reads TGTGCCAGCGGCGGGACGGGACTCTCTGGAAACACCATATATTTT. This codes for CASGGTGLSGNTIYF. The chain couples TRBV6-5 to TRBJ1-3; TRBD1 might be the D (5 bases). CDR1 is MNHEY, CDR2 SVGAGI, per germline. CDR3 length equals 15 residues. Trimming took off 8 bases at V and 0 bases at J, with 14 bases between the two ends.

This clone was counted a single time. Relative to the germline gene, one junction end is altered; a read error may explain this. The same CDR3 also results from other DNA sequences found in this sample. The chain joins TRBV7-7 to TRBJ2-1; 13 bases are a match to TRBD2. The CDR3 is made up of 15 amino acids. The germline V gene has CDR1 SSHAT and CDR2 FNYEAQ (reference sequence). CDR3 protein: CASSFTSGGEEEQFF. CDR3 nucleotide sequence: TGTGCCAGTAGCTTCACTAGCGGGGGGGAGGAGGAGCAGTTCTTC.